These 21 T cell receptor beta chains were all obtained from the same sample, sequenced in a study of shared clonotypes between healthy human individuals. TCRdb's table, derived via immunoSEQ multiplex PCR, lists solely in-frame clones and lacks some. The sample has a few million clones; 85% to 95% are singletons. The specimen was naive CD4+ T cells from PBMCs. Subset denoted: CD45RA+ positively selected. The receptors come from a young man in good health. Some clones in this sample may be carry-over from other donors' samples.

This clone showed up just once. This chain uses TRBV15 with TRBJ1-1; possibly TRBD1 for D (5 bases). The CDR3 totals 12 residues. The V and J ends lost 6 bases and 8 bases respectively, with 13 bases between them. The germline V gene has CDR1 LNHNV and CDR2 YYDKDF (reference sequence). DNA for the CDR3: TGTGCCACCAGGCGGGTAGGGGCCGAAGCTTTCTTT. Translation: CATRRVGAEAFF. Complete variable domain (other parts from reference TRBV15 and TRBJ1-1): DAMVIQNPRYQVTQFGKPVTLSCSQTLNHNVMYWYQQKSSQAPKLLFHYYDKDFNNEADTPDNFQSRRPNTSFCFLDIRSPGLGDTAMYLCATRRVGAEAFFGQGTRLTVV.

This chain connects TRBV5-1 to TRBJ2-1, with D possibly matching TRBD1 (5 bases). From germline, CDR1 is SGHRS and CDR2 YFSETQ. V lost 7 bases and J lost 0, with 17 bases in between. This CDR3 is built from 16 residues. The CDR3 loop is CASLRGTPSSYNEQFF. The CDR3 DNA reads TGCGCCAGCCTAAGGGGCACACCGAGCTCCTACAATGAGCAGTTCTTC. The entire variable domain, with the rest obtained from reference TRBV5-1 and TRBJ2-1, is as follows: KAGVTQTPRYLIKTRGQQVTLSCSPISGHRSVSWYQQTPGQGLQFLFEYFSETQRNKGNFPGRFSGRQFSNSRSEMNVSTLELGDSALYLCASLRGTPSSYNEQFFGPGTRLTVL.

This clone has more than one count but fewer than ten. This sample also contains other DNA sequences that code for the same CDR3. The V call is TRBV30, the J call TRBJ1-5; maybe TRBD1 (6 bases). The CDR3 is 13 residues long. Between the trimmed V and J ends, which lost 3 bases and 5 bases, there was a span of 11 bases. In germline, CDR1 is GTSNPN, CDR2 SVGIG (reference sequence). This chain's CDR3 is CAWSGDTDQPQHF. The DNA for the CDR3 is TGTGCCTGGAGCGGGGACACAGATCAGCCCCAGCATTTT.

This clone was seen more than once but under ten times. The chain joins TRBV11-2 to TRBJ1-1; TRBD1 might be the D (5 bases). The ends were cut back, 8 bases at V and 1 base at J, with 11 bases in the middle. Germline V CDR1 and CDR2: SGHAT, FQNNGV. This CDR3 region has 13 residues. The CDR3 here is CASGDSRNTEAFF. The CDR3 DNA reads TGTGCCAGCGGCGACAGCCGGAACACTGAAGCTTTCTTT.

The rearrangement links TRBV4-1 to TRBJ1-1, with D unresolved. V lost 2 bases, J lost 10 bases, and 14 bases lay in between. The CDR3 contains 13 residues. Germline CDR1 and CDR2: MGHRA and YSYEKL. The CDR3 DNA follows: TGCGCCAGCAGCCAAAGCCCCGGCGCAGGAGCTTTCTTT. Amino acids: CASSQSPGAGAFF.

Concerning this clone itself: Other DNA sequences of this sample code for an identical CDR3. The chain combines TRBV6-5 with TRBJ2-7, with 10 bases identical to TRBD2. V lost 0 bases to trimming and J lost 4 bases; unmatched junction nucleotides: 3. Per the germline V gene, CDR1 is MNHEY and CDR2 is SVGAGI. CDR3 length: 15 residues. The CDR3, as DNA: TGTGCCAGCAGTTACTCAACTAGCGGGACTTACGAGCAGTACTTC. This gives the protein CASSYSTSGTYEQYF.

There are a few counts of this clone. The chain has TRBV28 and TRBJ1-5, with D hard to call. V shed 4 bases and J shed 9 bases, with 7 bases lying between them. Germline V gene sequence: CDR1 MDHEN, CDR2 SYDVKM. The CDR3 length is 11 residues. CDR3 DNA sequence: TGTGCCAGCAGTTCCCAAGGGCCCCAGCATTTT. Residues: CASSSQGPQHF. Using reference TRBV28 and TRBJ1-5 for the parts outside the CDR3, the full variable domain is DVKVTQSSRYLVKRTGEKVFLECVQDMDHENMFWYRQDPGLGLRLIYFSYDVKMKEKGDIPEGYSVSREKKERFSLILESASTNQTSMYLCASSSQGPQHFGDGTRLSIL.

V and J are TRBV2 and TRBJ2-2; 7 bases fit TRBD2. CDR3 size: 14 residues. The germline gives CDR1 SNHLY, CDR2 FYNNEI. The V gene end was trimmed by 6 bases and the J gene end by 8 bases; junction bases not matched to a gene: 9. The CDR3 sequence is CASRATSVRGELFF. The CDR3 bases are TGTGCCAGCAGAGCTACTAGCGTCAGGGGGGAGCTGTTTTTT.

The rearrangement links TRBV28 to TRBJ2-7, with 7 bases identical to TRBD2. Germline CDR1 is MDHEN and CDR2 is SYDVKM. The CDR3 runs to 13 residues. J gave up 5 bases and V 6 bases, and 7 bases lay outside the gene matches. The CDR3 region has the DNA TGTGCCAGCAGGGGGGGGGAATGGGACGAGCAGTACTTC. Translated: CASRGGEWDEQYF.

The rearrangement uses TRBV5-4 and TRBJ2-7; 9 nucleotides match TRBD1. The germline CDR1 and CDR2 sequences are SGHNT and YYREEE (reference sequence). The CDR3 has 15 residues. Germline trimming cut 4 bases from V and 0 bases from J; bases unmatched to any gene: 5. As DNA, the CDR3 is TGTGCCAGCAGCCCGGGACAGGGAATCTCCTACGAGCAGTACTTC. It codes for CASSPGQGISYEQYF.

The V gene is TRBV4-2, the J gene TRBJ2-5; D perhaps matches TRBD1 (5 bases). The CDR3 extends over 16 amino acids. Germline V CDR1 and CDR2: LGHNA, YNFKEQ. V lost 0 bases and J lost 5, with 16 bases in between. CDR3 sequence: CASSQEGAGHWETQYF. Written as DNA, the CDR3 is TGTGCCAGCAGCCAAGAAGGGGCCGGACACTGGGAGACCCAGTACTTC.

The chain links TRBV11-1 to TRBJ2-3, with D possibly called TRBD1 or TRBD2 (5 bases each). The CDR3 length is 17 residues. Germline CDR1 is SGHAT and CDR2 is FQDESV (reference sequence). V lost 0 bases and J lost 6, with 19 bases in between. The CDR3 is CASSLALSGPTTDTQYF. For the CDR3, the DNA is TGTGCCAGCAGCTTAGCCCTTTCGGGACCAACGACCGATACGCAGTATTTT.

The count of this clone is one. The chain uses TRBV11-2 and TRBJ1-3; D is unresolved. CDR3 length: 16 amino acids. Per germline, CDR1 SGHAT and CDR2 FQNNGV. V was trimmed by 1 base and J by 1 base, leaving 11 bases between them. Here the CDR3 reads CASSLVVPASGNTIYF. The CDR3 DNA follows: TGTGCCAGCAGCTTAGTAGTGCCGGCGTCTGGAAACACCATATATTTT.

This chain connects TRBV4-1 to TRBJ2-1; a weak D match, TRBD2 (5 bases). Germline-derived CDR1 and CDR2 are MGHRA and YSYEKL. This CDR3 region has 17 residues. The V gene lost 0 bases and the J gene lost 9 bases, with 21 bases spanning the gap. The CDR3 sequence is CASSQEWSSPRFAEQFF. Here the CDR3 DNA reads TGCGCCAGCAGCCAAGAGTGGTCTAGCCCTCGTTTCGCTGAGCAGTTCTTC.

The chain couples TRBV4-3 to TRBJ2-1; the D is unclear. V gave up 5 bases and J gave up 10 bases, with 15 bases separating them. The V gene's germline CDR1 is LGHNA and CDR2 YSLEER. The CDR3 contains 13 residues. The CDR3 here is CASSMREAREQFF. The CDR3 DNA follows: TGCGCCAGCAGCATGCGTGAAGCGCGCGAGCAGTTCTTC.

The rearrangement joins TRBV28 to TRBJ2-7; D unclear. The V end was cut by 7 bases, the J end by 0 bases, with 10 bases between. The CDR3 length is 13 residues. Germline assignment: CDR1 MDHEN and CDR2 SYDVKM. CDR3 protein: CASTETDSYEQYF. CDR3 bases: TGTGCCAGCACCGAGACGGACTCCTACGAGCAGTACTTC. The full variable domain, rest sourced from reference TRBV28 and TRBJ2-7, is DVKVTQSSRYLVKRTGEKVFLECVQDMDHENMFWYRQDPGLGLRLIYFSYDVKMKEKGDIPEGYSVSREKKERFSLILESASTNQTSMYLCASTETDSYEQYFGPGTRLTVT.

The chain uses TRBV7-7 and TRBJ2-3; TRBD2 agrees at 13 bases. CDR3 length: 17 amino acids. J was trimmed by 4 bases and V by 5 bases; bases with no gene match: 9. Germline CDR1 SSHAT, CDR2 FNYEAQ (reference sequence). The CDR3 DNA reads as TGTGCCAGCAGCCCCCGACTAGCGGGAGGAGGGCCAGATACGCAGTATTTT. Protein: CASSPRLAGGGPDTQYF.

This rearrangement joins TRBV11-3 to TRBJ2-7; 7 nucleotides align to TRBD2. V lost 0 bases and J lost 0; bases outside the gene matches: 5. The CDR3 consists of 16 residues. The germline gives CDR1 SGHNT, CDR2 YENEEA. This CDR3 reads CASSLDGQRDSYEQYF. As DNA, the CDR3 is TGTGCCAGCAGCTTAGATGGGCAGCGGGACTCCTACGAGCAGTACTTC.

The chain recombines TRBV4-2 with TRBJ2-5; 9 positions agree with TRBD1. The DNA end favors TRBJ2-7, so the J call may be wrong. This CDR3 contains 14 residues. Germline V lookup: CDR1 LGHNA, CDR2 YNFKEQ. The CDR3 spells CASSQEDRGHEQYF. CDR3 DNA: TGTGCCAGCAGCCAAGAGGACAGGGGCCACGAGCAGTACTTC.

This clone was recorded a few times. The chain employs TRBV9 and TRBJ1-5; D unclear. V lost 1 base, J lost 6 bases, and 8 bases lay in between. The CDR3 consists of 13 residues. Germline V gives CDR1 SGDLS, CDR2 YYNGEE. CDR3 sequence reads: CASSVSYGQPQHF. The CDR3 region has the DNA TGTGCCAGCAGCGTATCGTATGGTCAGCCCCAGCATTTT.

The chain's CDR3 is CASSLSGLYQETQYF. The CDR3 DNA sequence: TGTGCCAGCAGCCTGAGCGGTTTATATCAAGAGACCCAGTACTTC. V usage is TRBV9 and J usage is TRBJ2-5, with a possible D match to TRBD2 (5 bases). Per germline, CDR1 SGDLS and CDR2 YYNGEE. CDR3 length: 15 amino acids. Trimming took off 4 bases at V and 2 bases at J, with 15 bases between the two ends. Full variable domain (missing parts from reference TRBV9 and TRBJ2-5): DSGVTQTPKHLITATGQRVTLRCSPRSGDLSVYWYQQSLDQGLQFLIQYYNGEERAKGNILERFSAQQFPDLHSELNLSSLELGDSALYFCASSLSGLYQETQYFGPGTRLLVL.